The rows below give T cell receptor beta chains drawn from one sample of a study of T cells after posttransplantation cyclophosphamide. Produced via immunoSEQ multiplex PCR; TCRdb's table is partial and in-frame only. Listed for the sample are 8,000 to 10,000 clones, none seen a single time. The sample here was PBMCs, taken nearly 360 days after allogeneic stem cell transplant with posttransplant cyclophosphamide. These receptors all stem from a male patient in his forties or fifties who received an allogeneic stem cell transplant from a related donor and was CMV-positive. Some T cells may have come from the graft donor. The CDR3 runs from the conserved cysteine through the conserved F or W. A D gene is named only where the DNA matches it firmly. Expanded clones are given a class, and other clones once, few, many or no size at all.

j_gene	v_gene	abundance	d_gene	CDR3nt	CDR3aa
TRBJ2-1	TRBV10-3	many	TRBD1	TGTGCCATCACCTTAGACAGGGGGCAGGGAAATGAGCAGTTCTTC	CAITLDRGQGNEQFF
TRBJ2-3	TRBV5-1	many	.	TGCGCCAGCAGCCTGAGCACAGATACGCAGTATTTT	CASSLSTDTQYF
TRBJ1-1	TRBV19	many	TRBD1	TGTGCCAGTAGTACAAAGACAGGGGGGCACACTGAAGCTTTCTTT	CASSTKTGGHTEAFF
TRBJ1-2	TRBV6-1	many	.	TGTGCCAGCAAAGCAGGGGTACATGGCTACACCTTC	CASKAGVHGYTF
TRBJ2-7	TRBV9	many	TRBD2	TGTGCCAGCAGCGTGGGGCTAGCGGGGGGCCTGGGTTACGAGCAGTACTTC	CASSVGLAGGLGYEQYF
TRBJ2-5	TRBV7-8	many	.	TGTGCCAGCAGCTTAGTGGCCTTCCAAGAGACCCAGTACTTC	CASSLVAFQETQYF
TRBJ1-5	TRBV7-9	few	.	TGTGCCAGCAGCTTGGCCTGGGGGGTGAGGGGCAATCAGCCCCAGCATTTT	CASSLAWGVRGNQPQHF
TRBJ1-1	TRBV5-1	medium-sized	.	TGCGCCAGCAGCAGCCTAGAGGCGCGCACTGAAGCTTTCTTT	CASSSLEARTEAFF
TRBJ1-5	TRBV7-2	many	.	TGTGCCAGCAGCTTACCAGGGGATCAGCCCCAGCATTTT	CASSLPGDQPQHF
TRBJ2-3	TRBV30	many	TRBD2	TGTGCCTGGAGTTCGACGCGACTAGCGAGAAGCACAGATACGCAGTATTTT	CAWSSTRLARSTDTQYF
TRBJ2-7	TRBV21-1	many	.	TGTGCCAGCTCACACGGGCTAGCGGGGGATGGACCCCGATGCTACGAGCAGTACTTC	CASSHGLAGDGPRCYEQYF
TRBJ2-1	TRBV7-6	many	TRBD2	TGTGCCAGCAGCACGGGACTAGCGGGGGTTGAGCAGTTCTTC	CASSTGLAGVEQFF
TRBJ1-6	TRBV6-1	medium-sized	.	TGTGCCAGCAACAGGCCTCGTTCACCCCTCCACTTT	CASNRPRSPLHF
TRBJ2-5	TRBV14	medium-sized	TRBD2	TGTGCCAGCAGCCACCAGCGAAAAAGACTAGCCCAAGAGACCCAGTACTTC	CASSHQRKRLAQETQYF
TRBJ2-3	TRBV19	many	TRBD1	TGTGCCAGTAGCGACAGGGTCTGGGCAGATACGCAGTATTTT	CASSDRVWADTQYF
TRBJ1-2	TRBV7-9	many	.	TGTGCCAGCAGCCGTCGTGAGACAGGAAACTATGGCTACACCTTC	CASSRRETGNYGYTF
TRBJ2-1	TRBV6-1	many	TRBD2	TGTGCCAGCAGGCTAAGCGGGGGGGCTTACAATGAGCAGTTCTTC	CASRLSGGAYNEQFF
TRBJ1-1	TRBV11-1	many	.	TGTGCCAGCAGCTTCCTTCTGTTTAGGAACACTGAAGCTTTCTTT	CASSFLLFRNTEAFF
TRBJ2-5	TRBV7-8	many	TRBD2	TGTGCCAGCAGCTGGAATAGCGGGGGGGCCGAGACCCAGTACTTC	CASSWNSGGAETQYF
TRBJ2-7	TRBV6-5	many	TRBD2	TGTGCCAGCAGTAAACTAGCGGTCGCCTACGAGCAGTACTTC	CASSKLAVAYEQYF
TRBJ2-7	TRBV21-1	many	.	TGTGCCAGCAGCAAAGGACTAGGGTCCTACGAGCAGTACTTC	CASSKGLGSYEQYF
TRBJ1-2	TRBV15	many	.	TGTGCCACCAGTCCTCATCCGGGGTACTATGGCTACACCTTC	CATSPHPGYYGYTF
TRBJ2-2	TRBV7-8	few	.	TGTGCCAGCAGCTGTTTGACACGATTCCTTAACACCGGGGAGCTGTTTTTT	CASSCLTRFLNTGELFF
TRBJ2-7	TRBV7-8	.	TRBD1	TGTGCCAGCAGCTCCCGGGACAGGGGCATCTACGGGCAGTACTTC	CASSSRDRGIYGQYF
TRBJ1-4	TRBV7-9	many	.	TGTGCCAGCAGCTTATTGGTTGGGACATTGTTTTTT	CASSLLVGTLFF
TRBJ1-3	TRBV7-8	many	.	TGTGCCAGCAGCTTCGGACAGTACTCTGGAAACACCATATATTTT	CASSFGQYSGNTIYF
TRBJ2-7	TRBV29-1	many	TRBD2	TGCAGCGTTGGGAATCGGGACTACCCGGGGGAGCAGTACTTC	CSVGNRDYPGEQYF
TRBJ2-7	TRBV2	many	.	TGTGCCAGCAGTGGAGAGGACGAGCAGTACTTC	CASSGEDEQYF
TRBJ1-2	TRBV19	few	.	TGTGCCAGTAGCCGGACTAATCGCGGCTATGGCTACACCTTC	CASSRTNRGYGYTF
TRBJ2-1	TRBV27	many	TRBD2	TGTGCCAGCAGTTTTCGGTCTAGCGGGAGTATGGGCGATGAGCAGTTCTTC	CASSFRSSGSMGDEQFF
TRBJ2-5	TRBV6-5	many	TRBD2	TGTGCCAGCAGTCACCTAGCGGGAGTGGGAGAGACCCAGTACTTC	CASSHLAGVGETQYF
TRBJ1-1	TRBV18	many	TRBD1	TGTGCCAGCTCCTCCCAGGGGGAAACTGAAGCTTTTTTT	CASSSQGETEAFF
TRBJ2-7	TRBV2	few	.	TGTGCCAGCAAGCAGGGTTCCTACGAGCAGTACTTC	CASKQGSYEQYF
TRBJ1-5	TRBV6-5	many	TRBD1	TGTGCCAGCAGAATGACAGGGGCTCAGCCCCAGCATTTT	CASRMTGAQPQHF
TRBJ2-2	TRBV27	medium-sized	TRBD1	TGTGCCAGCAGTTCCACAGGGGGAAACACCGGGGAGCTGTTTTTT	CASSSTGGNTGELFF
TRBJ1-5	TRBV10-3	medium-sized	.	TGTGCCATCAGTCCCTTCTCCGTGATAGAGGCATACAATCAGCCCCAGCATTTT	CAISPFSVIEAYNQPQHF
TRBJ2-7	TRBV20-1	.	.	TGCAGTGCTATCTTTAACTACGAGCAGTACTTC	CSAIFNYEQYF
TRBJ2-1	TRBV27	many	.	TGTGCCAGCCGGAAAGGAGGGACCAACAATGAGCAGTTCTTC	CASRKGGTNNEQFF
TRBJ2-3	TRBV10-3	many	TRBD2	TGTGCCACCGGTATATTTAGCGGGAGAGGCCCAGATACGCAGTATTTT	CATGIFSGRGPDTQYF
TRBJ1-1	TRBV5-6	medium-sized	TRBD1	TGTGCCAGCAGCTTGCAGGGGGCGCAGCCGGGCACTGAAGCTTTCTTT	CASSLQGAQPGTEAFF
TRBJ2-7	TRBV2	.	.	TGTGCCAGCAGCGGACAGTCCTACGAGCAGTACTTC	CASSGQSYEQYF
TRBJ1-5	TRBV7-6	many	.	TGTGCCAGCAGCTCCACGAGGCAGCCCCAGCATTTT	CASSSTRQPQHF
TRBJ1-1	TRBV9	many	TRBD1	TGTGCCAGCAGCGCCGGCGGGGACAGGGGGGCCACTGAAGCTTTCTTT	CASSAGGDRGATEAFF
TRBJ2-7	TRBV9	many	TRBD2	TGTGCCAGCAGCGTAGATACTAGCGGTAAATCCTACGAGCAGTACTTC	CASSVDTSGKSYEQYF
TRBJ1-1	TRBV6-1	many	.	TGTGCCAGCAGTGAAGCGTGGCAGGGCACTGAAGCTTTCTTT	CASSEAWQGTEAFF
TRBJ2-1	TRBV5-1	many	TRBD1	TGCGCCAGCAGCTTAACCGGGACAGATGCCTACAATGAGCAGTTCTTC	CASSLTGTDAYNEQFF
TRBJ2-1	TRBV5-1	many	.	TGCGCCAGCAGCTTCCCGCCGGACTCTGTGTATTCGGGGCAGTTCTTC	CASSFPPDSVYSGQFF
TRBJ2-7	TRBV11-2	medium-sized	TRBD2	TGTGCCAGCAGCGCAGACGCTTCGTCGAGGCGGGGGGTTTCATACGAGCAGTACTTC	CASSADASSRRGVSYEQYF
TRBJ1-2	TRBV5-4	many	.	TGTGCCAGCAGCTTGGCTAGCCCCGGGCAGAACTATGGCTACACCTTC	CASSLASPGQNYGYTF
TRBJ2-7	TRBV7-9	.	.	TGTGCCAGCAGCACCCGGGGGTACGACGAGCAGTACTTC	CASSTRGYDEQYF
TRBJ2-7	TRBV7-2	many	TRBD2	TGTGCCAGCAGTGATCGACGGGGGGAAGACGAGCAGTACTTC	CASSDRRGEDEQYF
TRBJ2-3	TRBV7-6	many	TRBD2	TGTGCCAGCAGCGTACTAGCGCGGGGAGCAGATACGCAGTATTTT	CASSVLARGADTQYF
TRBJ1-2	TRBV15	many	TRBD1	TGTGCCACCAATGGGGACAGGAGTGGCTACACCTTC	CATNGDRSGYTF
TRBJ1-1	TRBV30	many	.	TGTGCCTGGAGCGCGGGACCGAACACTGAAGCTTTCTTT	CAWSAGPNTEAFF